The source of this T cell receptor (beta chain) is a study of cytomegalovirus exposure and HLA in healthy donors. Study in general: Among roughly 190 million T cells, an earlier analysis found around 100 million unique TCR beta sequences.

Broader study findings: Further analysis, carried out later, found HLA-associated TCR beta chains more clonally expanded than equally common other chains. Later on, a genetic analysis was performed. It linked a missense variant in DCLRE1C with V- and J-gene trimming of TCR beta. For most TCR beta V segments, an earlier analysis put the productive rate at about 90% or about 30% of the time.

Comment on this clone: Its antigen is not known. The junction shows a germline mismatch at one end, possibly a read error. In the same sample, other DNA sequences code for this CDR3.

The study ran its PCR with 60 Vbeta and 13 Jbeta primers. This table comes from immunoSEQ multiplex PCR, and its TCRdb copy is limited to in-frame clones, with some not included. Counted here are roughly 200,000 clones, less than 85% occurring once; the ten biggest clones make up over 0.55%. Germline assignment: CDR1 MNHEY and CDR2 SVGAGI. The CDR3 extends over 15 amino acids. The TCR was taken from a man aged 18 to 29 in good health and CMV-seronegative. The sample was PBMCs. The V gene is TRBV6-5, the J gene TRBJ1-5; 10 bases map to TRBD1. The CDR3 here is CASSAGTGGNQPQHF. CDR3 nucleotides: TGCGCCAGCAGCGCCGGGACAGGGGGCAATCAGCCCCAGCATTTT.